A selection of T cell receptor beta chains follows, all from one sample in a study of long-term antiretroviral therapy in people with HIV. Measured with immunoSEQ multiplex PCR; TCRdb has only the in-frame clones, and not every one. The sample has about 28,000 clones, around 78% seen once; the top ten hold about a tenth. Sequences were derived from unsorted PBMCs, sampled 1.5 years before starting antiretroviral therapy. These receptors all stem from a man aged 18 to 30 with HIV. Both conserved end residues are part of each CDR3. The order of the fields is D gene, V gene, clone size, J gene, CDR3 DNA, CDR3 protein. The D gene is left open where the match is weak. For some rows the clone size is stated as once, few or many, or as a class when expanded; others skip it.

d_gene: TRBD1
v_gene: TRBV9
abundance: once
j_gene: TRBJ2-3
CDR3nt: TGTGCCAGCAGCGCAGGGCAGGGGGCTTCGCGCGCAGATACGCAGTATTTT
CDR3aa: CASSAGQGASRADTQYF

d_gene: TRBD2
v_gene: TRBV13
abundance: NA
j_gene: TRBJ2-5
CDR3nt: TGTGCCAGCAGGCCAGCGGGGGGGCTGGGAGAGACCCAGTACTTC
CDR3aa: CASRPAGGLGETQYF

d_gene: NA
v_gene: TRBV19
abundance: NA
j_gene: TRBJ2-7
CDR3nt: TGTGCCAGTAGTTTGGCGCTGCTAACCTACGAGCAGTACTTC
CDR3aa: CASSLALLTYEQYF

d_gene: NA
v_gene: TRBV27
abundance: NA
j_gene: TRBJ1-5
CDR3nt: TGTGCCCGAGGTGAGGAGGGGTCGGGTCAGCCCCAGCATTTT
CDR3aa: CARGEEGSGQPQHF

d_gene: NA
v_gene: TRBV9
abundance: NA
j_gene: TRBJ1-6
CDR3nt: TGTGCCAGCAGCGTAGAAGGGGGCTATAATTCACCCCTCCACTTT
CDR3aa: CASSVEGGYNSPLHF

d_gene: TRBD1
v_gene: TRBV2
abundance: once
j_gene: TRBJ1-1
CDR3nt: TGTGCCAGCAGTCCCGACAGGGGGCTGTTAGCTTTCTTT
CDR3aa: CASSPDRGLLAFF

d_gene: NA
v_gene: TRBV9
abundance: NA
j_gene: TRBJ1-3
CDR3nt: TGTGCCAGCAGCGTAGCTGCCGATATATCAGGAAACACCATATATTTT
CDR3aa: CASSVAADISGNTIYF

d_gene: NA
v_gene: TRBV4-1
abundance: NA
j_gene: TRBJ1-2
CDR3nt: TGCGCCAGCAGCCAAGAACAGGGATTGAGGGTATATGGCTACACCTTC
CDR3aa: CASSQEQGLRVYGYTF

d_gene: NA
v_gene: TRBV27
abundance: NA
j_gene: TRBJ2-7
CDR3nt: TGTGCCAGCAGTCCCGCTCTAGCGACGAGATACGAGCAGTACTTC
CDR3aa: CASSPALATRYEQYF

d_gene: NA
v_gene: TRBV6-5
abundance: NA
j_gene: TRBJ1-6
CDR3nt: TGTGCCAGCAGTTTGGGACGGAATAATTCACCCCTCCACTTT
CDR3aa: CASSLGRNNSPLHF

d_gene: NA
v_gene: TRBV28
abundance: NA
j_gene: TRBJ1-5
CDR3nt: TGTGCCAGCAGTTTTCCGGCTCTTTATACCGCCAATCAGCCCCAGCATTTT
CDR3aa: CASSFPALYTANQPQHF

d_gene: NA
v_gene: TRBV28
abundance: NA
j_gene: TRBJ2-4
CDR3nt: TGTGCCAGCAGTCCCCCTCGACGTGGCATTCAGTACTTC
CDR3aa: CASSPPRRGIQYF

d_gene: TRBD2
v_gene: TRBV14
abundance: NA
j_gene: TRBJ2-1
CDR3nt: TGTGCCAGCAGCCAAGGGTTTCGGCTAGCGGGAAGCTCCTACAATGAGCAGTTCTTC
CDR3aa: CASSQGFRLAGSSYNEQFF

d_gene: TRBD2
v_gene: TRBV19
abundance: few
j_gene: TRBJ2-7
CDR3nt: TGTGCCAGTAGTGTAACTAGCGGGTTGACCTACGAGCAGTACTTC
CDR3aa: CASSVTSGLTYEQYF

d_gene: NA
v_gene: TRBV7-8
abundance: NA
j_gene: TRBJ1-2
CDR3nt: TGTGCCAGCAGCTTAGCAGCCTCGGGTGCCGGAGGCTACACCTTC
CDR3aa: CASSLAASGAGGYTF

d_gene: NA
v_gene: TRBV5-1
abundance: NA
j_gene: TRBJ1-1
CDR3nt: TGCGCCAGCACGCCGGGGTGGGGGGAAGCTTTCTTT
CDR3aa: CASTPGWGEAFF

d_gene: TRBD2
v_gene: TRBV9
abundance: NA
j_gene: TRBJ2-1
CDR3nt: TGTGCCAGCAGCGTAGCTTCGAATAGGCGGGGGGGGTACAATGAGCAGTTCTTC
CDR3aa: CASSVASNRRGGYNEQFF

d_gene: NA
v_gene: TRBV5-4
abundance: medium-sized
j_gene: TRBJ2-3
CDR3nt: TGTGCCAGCAGCCCGATGAAGGACAGCAGAAAACAGTATTTT
CDR3aa: CASSPMKDSRKQYF

d_gene: NA
v_gene: TRBV6-1
abundance: once
j_gene: TRBJ2-7
CDR3nt: TGTGCCAGCAGTGACCGGGACATATCCTACGAGCAGTACTTC
CDR3aa: CASSDRDISYEQYF

d_gene: NA
v_gene: TRBV15
abundance: once
j_gene: TRBJ1-3
CDR3nt: TGTGCCACCAGCAGAGATCGGGGAGCTGGAAACACCATATATTTT
CDR3aa: CATSRDRGAGNTIYF

d_gene: TRBD2
v_gene: TRBV6-1
abundance: NA
j_gene: TRBJ2-7
CDR3nt: TGTGCCAGCAGTGAATGGGGGGGAGGTGACGACGAGCAGTACTTC
CDR3aa: CASSEWGGGDDEQYF

d_gene: NA
v_gene: TRBV7-8
abundance: NA
j_gene: TRBJ2-3
CDR3nt: TGTGCCAGCAGCTTATCATGGGGGCCCGACACAGATACGCAGTATTTT
CDR3aa: CASSLSWGPDTDTQYF

d_gene: NA
v_gene: TRBV2
abundance: NA
j_gene: TRBJ1-1
CDR3nt: TGTGCCAGCAGGGGGGCCGGGACACCCACCGGCACTGAAGCTTTCTTT
CDR3aa: CASRGAGTPTGTEAFF

d_gene: TRBD2
v_gene: TRBV6-5
abundance: NA
j_gene: TRBJ2-3
CDR3nt: TGTGCCAGCAGTTACTCGACTAGCGGCCACACAGATACGCAGTATTTT
CDR3aa: CASSYSTSGHTDTQYF

d_gene: TRBD1
v_gene: TRBV5-1
abundance: NA
j_gene: TRBJ2-7
CDR3nt: TGCGCCAGCAGCTTGGAGACAGGGCCGGCCTACGAGCAGTACTTC
CDR3aa: CASSLETGPAYEQYF

d_gene: NA
v_gene: TRBV21-1
abundance: NA
j_gene: TRBJ1-6
CDR3nt: TGTGCCAGCAGCAGTAAAAAGGGGGCCACCTATAATTCACCCCTCCACTTT
CDR3aa: CASSSKKGATYNSPLHF

d_gene: NA
v_gene: TRBV2
abundance: NA
j_gene: TRBJ1-2
CDR3nt: TGTGCCAGCAGTGAAGCCCTTCTTAACTATGGCTACACCTTC
CDR3aa: CASSEALLNYGYTF

d_gene: NA
v_gene: TRBV5-1
abundance: NA
j_gene: TRBJ1-1
CDR3nt: TGCGCCAGCAGCCCTGGCTCCTCCTTGGACACTGAAGCTTTCTTT
CDR3aa: CASSPGSSLDTEAFF

d_gene: NA
v_gene: TRBV2
abundance: NA
j_gene: TRBJ1-2
CDR3nt: TGTGCCAGCAGTGAAGCATGGGACGGCCTCTATGGCTACACCTTC
CDR3aa: CASSEAWDGLYGYTF

d_gene: NA
v_gene: TRBV4-2
abundance: NA
j_gene: TRBJ1-1
CDR3nt: TGTGCCAGCAGCCCACCTGGGGCGAACACTGAAGCTTTCTTT
CDR3aa: CASSPPGANTEAFF

d_gene: TRBD1
v_gene: TRBV9
abundance: NA
j_gene: TRBJ2-2
CDR3nt: TGTGCCAGCAGCTCCGGGACAGAGGGCGGGGAGCTGTTTTTT
CDR3aa: CASSSGTEGGELFF

d_gene: TRBD1
v_gene: TRBV5-1
abundance: NA
j_gene: TRBJ2-5
CDR3nt: TGCGCCAGCAGCCATAATACAGGGGATGAGACCCAGTACTTC
CDR3aa: CASSHNTGDETQYF

d_gene: NA
v_gene: TRBV6-5
abundance: NA
j_gene: TRBJ2-5
CDR3nt: TGTGCCAGTAGTCTAGAGGGTCTTAGAGAGACCCAGTACTTC
CDR3aa: CASSLEGLRETQYF

d_gene: NA
v_gene: TRBV19
abundance: NA
j_gene: TRBJ1-4
CDR3nt: TGTGCCAGTAGTTCCTTAGGGACTAATGAAAAACTGTTTTTT
CDR3aa: CASSSLGTNEKLFF

d_gene: NA
v_gene: TRBV7-3
abundance: NA
j_gene: TRBJ2-5
CDR3nt: TGTGCCAGCAGCTGGGGTAGGGGACAAGAGACCCAGTACTTC
CDR3aa: CASSWGRGQETQYF

d_gene: NA
v_gene: TRBV10-3
abundance: NA
j_gene: TRBJ1-6
CDR3nt: TGTGCCACCCGTCCGGGACCCAACGAGTCACCCCTCCACTTT
CDR3aa: CATRPGPNESPLHF

d_gene: TRBD2
v_gene: TRBV28
abundance: NA
j_gene: TRBJ2-1
CDR3nt: TGTGCCAGCAGCCGGACTAGCGGCTGGGACAATGAGCAGTTCTTC
CDR3aa: CASSRTSGWDNEQFF

d_gene: TRBD1
v_gene: TRBV4-1
abundance: NA
j_gene: TRBJ2-5
CDR3nt: TGCGCCAGCAGCCAAGGGGACAGAGAAAGTGAGACCCAGTACTTC
CDR3aa: CASSQGDRESETQYF

d_gene: NA
v_gene: TRBV7-9
abundance: few
j_gene: TRBJ1-5
CDR3nt: TGTGCCAGCAGCCGTCATTCAGGGGCGACGTATAGCAATCAGCCCCAGCATTTT
CDR3aa: CASSRHSGATYSNQPQHF

d_gene: TRBD1
v_gene: TRBV13
abundance: NA
j_gene: TRBJ2-5
CDR3nt: TGTGCCAGCAGCATCGGACAGGAACAAGAGACCCAGTACTTC
CDR3aa: CASSIGQEQETQYF

d_gene: TRBD2
v_gene: TRBV6-1
abundance: NA
j_gene: TRBJ2-7
CDR3nt: TGTGCCAGCAGTGGGCTAGCGGACTACGAGCAGTACTTC
CDR3aa: CASSGLADYEQYF

d_gene: TRBD1
v_gene: TRBV12-5
abundance: NA
j_gene: TRBJ2-6
CDR3nt: TGTGCTAGTGGTGCCCAACAGGGGGCTGGGGCCAACGTCCTGACTTTC
CDR3aa: CASGAQQGAGANVLTF

d_gene: NA
v_gene: TRBV30
abundance: once
j_gene: TRBJ2-1
CDR3nt: TGTGCCTGGGGGGGATTCGACAATGAGCAGTTCTTC
CDR3aa: CAWGGFDNEQFF

d_gene: TRBD2
v_gene: TRBV5-4
abundance: NA
j_gene: TRBJ2-5
CDR3nt: TGTGCCAGCAGCTTCACGACTAGCGGGGGACAAGAGACCCAGTACTTC
CDR3aa: CASSFTTSGGQETQYF